This TCR beta chain came from a study of spatial heterogeneity in lung cancer. TCRdb analysed the 5' RACE reads with MiXCR anew, one entry per CDR3 protein. Here the sample spans 5,000 to 6,000 distinct CDR3 sequences, approximately 16% being singletons. The time point denotes: sample taken at primary tumor resection. Study findings and constraints: Tumor T-cell coverage was an estimated 7% or so for alpha and around 14% for beta chains. Tumor mutation count correlated with how many alpha and beta TCRs expanded intratumorally.

The V gene lost 4 bases and the J gene lost 6 bases, with 16 bases spanning the gap. Germline-derived CDR1 and CDR2 are SGHNT and YYREEE (reference sequence). This CDR3 spans 15 amino acids. This clonotype counts as medium-sized. Its target is not known. The size of this beta chain means little, since it is a stray read in a library made for alpha chains. The clonotype originates from a male donor with early-stage non-small cell lung cancer. The sample consisted of lung tumor tissue, taken at surgery. The V and J genes are TRBV5-4 and TRBJ1-4; D may be TRBD1 (5 bases). Here the CDR3 DNA reads TGTGCCAGCAGCCCGACGGGGGGGAAGGATGAAAAACTGTTTTTT. Translating gives CASSPTGGKDEKLFF.